This T cell receptor (beta chain) was captured by sequencing in a study of T-cell memory formation after mild COVID-19. TCRdb called the 5' RACE reads again in MiXCR, with one record for every CDR3 protein. The sample shows over 300,000 distinct CDR3 sequences, around a fifth of them seen only once. V was cut by 5 bases and J by 12 bases, with 8 bases left in between. The CDR3 has 11 residues. Looked up from germline, CDR1 is MNHNY and CDR2 is SVGAGI (reference sequence). The receptor comes from a young man who had mild COVID-19 (a few samples of this study predate the infection). Cell type and time point are not known. The sample taken for sequencing was PBMCs or a T cell subset sorted from them (not recorded which). This chain uses TRBV6-6 with TRBJ1-6; unclear D gene. The CDR3 sequence is CASSPSGPLHF. The CDR3 region has the DNA TGTGCCAGCAGTCCGTCGGGACCCCTCCACTTT.